Here is one T cell receptor (beta chain) with its context. Per the original methods: Amplified reference gene primers provided the basis for estimating nucleated cell counts. Repertoires were generated with immunoSEQ multiplex PCR, while TCRdb's copy carries only in-frame clones and drops some. V and J calls and clone size follow that table, whereas D and trimming were derived from the DNA. The data hold about 110,000 clones, with roughly 82% observed a single time. These data come from a study of blood T cell repertoires in COVID-19. As for the study in general: The United States, Italy and Spain were the sources of the acute and convalescent COVID-19 samples.

The material sequenced was peripheral blood. This receptor was obtained from a middle-aged woman with acute or convalescent COVID-19.

The CDR3 DNA follows: TGTGCCAGCAGCTTAGGACAGGGGGCGCCGGATGGCTACACCTTC. Translation: CASSLGQGAPDGYTF. The chain combines TRBV7-8 with TRBJ1-2, with 10 bases matching TRBD1. The CDR3 consists of 15 residues. The germline CDR1 and CDR2 sequences are SGHVS and FQNEAQ. V gave up 1 base and J gave up 6 bases; unmatched junction bases: 5.